Following are 11 T cell receptor beta chains from one sample sequenced in a study of regulatory T cells in long-lasting Graves disease. Building of the TCR beta libraries involved iRepertoire HTBI primers and Arm-PCR of CDR3 regions. MiXCR, run by TCRdb on the multiplex PCR reads, gives a single entry per CDR3 protein. The table includes roughly 430,000 distinct CDR3 sequences, around a fifth detected once. The time point is: persistent/refractory GD, antithyroid drugs over 5 years with positive TRAb. Following extraction of RNA from PBMCs, that RNA was used to make the TCR library. The sequenced sample was peripheral blood mononuclear cells (PBMCs), obtained when the disease was refractory, from a patient treated with antithyroid drugs. These receptors were collected from a female donor with Graves disease.

The J gene is TRBJ2-5, the V gene TRBV12-3 or TRBV12-4, with a tentative D call TRBD1 (6 bases). The CDR3 totals 12 residues. Trimming removed 6 bases at V and 3 bases at J, with 8 bases between. Written as DNA, the CDR3 is TGTGCCAGCAGAAGGACAGAAGAGACCCAGTACTTC. Translating it yields CASRRTEETQYF.

This clonotype has ten or more counts. The chain joins TRBV2 to TRBJ2-2; 7 bases line up with TRBD1. The V segment lost 7 bases and the J segment 3 bases; nucleotides outside the gene matches: 8. Germline V CDR1 and CDR2: SNHLY, FYNNEI. The CDR3 consists of 15 residues. The DNA of the CDR3 is TGTGCCAGCACCACCGGGACAGACTACACCGGGGAGCTGTTTTTT. It encodes CASTTGTDYTGELFF.

This clonotype was counted at least ten times. The V and J genes are TRBV6-1 and TRBJ2-7; D ambiguous. The CDR3 sequence is 15 residues long. Germline V lookup: CDR1 MNHNS, CDR2 SASEGT. Trimming took off 7 bases at V and 3 bases at J, with 19 bases between the two ends. The CDR3 nucleotides read TGTGCCAGCACAAGCTTCAGTCTCGGAAGCTACGAGCAGTACTTC. Translating it yields CASTSFSLGSYEQYF.

The chain couples TRBV10-2 to TRBJ2-7, with D possibly TRBD2 on 6 matching bases. The V gene lost 6 bases and the J gene lost 3 bases, with 9 bases spanning the gap. Germline lookup yields CDR1 WSHSY and CDR2 SAAADI. The CDR3 length is 12 residues. CDR3 nucleotide sequence: TGCGCCAGCAGGTCGGGGGACTACGAGCAGTACTTC. Encoded protein: CASRSGDYEQYF.

Only a few counts were recorded for this clonotype. The CDR3 is CASSVGEATNEKLFF. CDR3 nucleotide sequence: TGTGCCAGCAGCGTAGGCGAAGCAACTAATGAAAAACTGTTTTTT. The V and J genes are TRBV9 and TRBJ1-4; no reliable D call. The germline V gene encodes CDR1 SGDLS and CDR2 YYNGEE. V lost 0 bases and J lost 0, with 6 bases in between. The CDR3 spans 15 residues.

This clonotype was counted at least ten times. The CDR3 region is CASSEEDWGETQYF. CDR3 nucleotide sequence: TGTGCCAGCAGTGAAGAGGACTGGGGGGAGACCCAGTACTTC. The chain uses TRBV6-1 and TRBJ2-5; the D gene could be TRBD1 or TRBD2 (5 bases each). CDR1 is MNHNS, CDR2 SASEGT, per germline. V was clipped by 1 base and J by 5 bases, with 11 bases between them. The CDR3 contains 14 residues.

This clonotype was recorded at least ten times. In DNA form, the CDR3 reads TGCAGCGTGGATCCCGGGACAGGGGCCTACGAGCAGTACTTC. It codes for CSVDPGTGAYEQYF. This chain joins TRBV29-1 and TRBJ2-7, with 10 bases that match TRBD1. This CDR3 comprises 14 residues. V gave up 6 bases and J gave up 2 bases; unmatched junction bases: 7. Looked up from germline, CDR1 is SQVTM and CDR2 is ANQGSEA.

This clonotype was counted between two and nine times. The chain couples TRBV5-6 to TRBJ1-1; no firm D call. The CDR3 has 14 residues. Germline lookup yields CDR1 SGHDT and CDR2 YYEEEE. Trimming took 1 base from V and 4 from J, leaving 11 bases between them. CDR3: CASSLFQWSTEAFF. CDR3 nucleotides: TGTGCCAGCAGCTTGTTTCAGTGGAGCACTGAAGCTTTCTTT.

The chain joins TRBV7-8 to TRBJ2-3, with 7 bases aligning to TRBD2. CDR1 and CDR2 from the germline V gene are SGHVS and FQNEAQ. The V gene end was trimmed by 0 bases and the J gene end by 0 bases; junction bases not matched to a gene: 6. The CDR3 contains 17 residues. CDR3 protein: CASSLAASGYSTDTQYF. The CDR3 region has the DNA TGTGCCAGCAGCTTAGCGGCTAGCGGCTATAGCACAGATACGCAGTATTTT. The variable domain in full, completed from reference TRBV7-8 and TRBJ2-3, reads GAGVSQSPRYKVAKRGQDVALRCDPISGHVSLFWYQQALGQGPEFLTYFQNEAQLDKSGLPSDRFFAERPEGSVSTLKIQRTQQEDSAVYLCASSLAASGYSTDTQYFGPGTRLTVL.

The sample holds a few counts of this clonotype. The chain is built from TRBV2 and TRBJ2-3; D not certain. Germline V gene data show CDR1 as SNHLY and CDR2 as FYNNEI. V was pared by 2 bases and J by 4 bases, with 22 bases between. This CDR3 comprises 18 residues. The CDR3 sequence is CASSETFLVSLKPDTQYF. The CDR3 region has the DNA TGTGCCAGCAGTGAAACTTTCTTAGTGAGCCTGAAACCAGATACGCAGTATTTT.

CDR3 sequence reads: CASSWTSSPYNEQFF. The CDR3 DNA reads as TGTGCCAGCAGCTGGACTAGTTCCCCCTACAATGAGCAGTTCTTC. This chain uses TRBV28 with TRBJ2-1, with TRBD2 matching over 7 bases. There are 15 residues in the CDR3. V shed 6 bases and J 2 bases; nucleotides not matched to a gene: 7. The germline V gene encodes CDR1 MDHEN and CDR2 SYDVKM.